One and the same sample provided the 29 T cell receptor beta chains below, sequenced in a study of cytomegalovirus exposure and HLA in healthy donors. Assay: immunoSEQ multiplex PCR; the TCRdb copy retains only in-frame clones and omits some. The sample yields some 46,000 clones, around 90% seen once. Sample: PBMCs. The receptor set was obtained from a man aged 18 to 30 in good health and CMV-seronegative.

The rearrangement joins TRBV15 to TRBJ2-3; D is perhaps TRBD1 (6 bases). Germline CDR1 reads LNHNV; CDR2 reads YYDKDF (reference sequence). This CDR3 has 16 residues. Trimming took off 1 base at V and 2 bases at J, with 13 bases between the two ends. CDR3 coding DNA: TGTGCCACCAGCAGAGCCCAGGGGCGCGCCACAGATACGCAGTATTTT. It is translated as CATSRAQGRATDTQYF.

This sequence joins TRBV9 and TRBJ2-1; TRBD1 is a possible D gene (5 bases). In germline, CDR1 is SGDLS, CDR2 YYNGEE. The CDR3 totals 17 residues. Trimming cost V 3 bases and J 3 bases, with 19 bases left between them. In DNA form, the CDR3 reads TGTGCCAGCAGCGCCAGGGTGGGATCGTCCTTCTACAATGAGCAGTTCTTC. It specifies CASSARVGSSFYNEQFF.

V is TRBV28 and J is TRBJ2-7; D not certain. Germline values: CDR1 MDHEN, CDR2 SYDVKM. CDR3 length equals 13 residues. Trimming removed 5 bases at V and 3 bases at J, with 11 bases between. Here the CDR3 DNA reads TGTGCCAGCAGTCGCCCGGTTGGCTACGAGCAGTACTTC. Translated, it gives CASSRPVGYEQYF.

This clone has a single count. The chain combines TRBV27 with TRBJ1-2, with 9 bases lining up with TRBD1. This CDR3 contains 16 residues. Germline trimming cut 3 bases from V and 1 base from J; bases unmatched to any gene: 6. Germline loops: CDR1 MNHEY, CDR2 SMNVEV (reference sequence). As DNA, the CDR3 is TGTGCCAGCAGTTTCTATGGGACAGGGAGTAACTATGGCTACACCTTC. Amino acid sequence: CASSFYGTGSNYGYTF.

This clone was seen a single time. The V call is TRBV5-6, the J call TRBJ2-3; TRBD2 matches at 9 bases. The CDR3 is made up of 15 amino acids. The V segment lost 4 bases and the J segment 2 bases; nucleotides outside the gene matches: 5. The germline gives CDR1 SGHDT, CDR2 YYEEEE. For the CDR3, the DNA is TGTGCCAGCAGCATATTAGCGGGGGCCACAGATACGCAGTATTTT. Its protein product is CASSILAGATDTQYF.

The chain joins TRBV7-3 to TRBJ2-2; D is unresolved. The length of the CDR3 is 13 residues. V lost 5 bases to trimming and J lost 6 bases, with 10 bases between them. Germline values: CDR1 SGHTA, CDR2 FQGTGA. The CDR3 sequence: CASSLVGAGELFF. The CDR3 bases are TGTGCCAGCAGCCTAGTCGGCGCCGGGGAGCTGTTTTTT.

The genes are TRBV18 and TRBJ1-1; TRBD1 might be the D (5 bases). This CDR3 spans 14 amino acids. Trimming left V 0 bases short and J 1 base short, with 6 bases between. CDR1 KGHSH and CDR2 LQKENI come from the germline V gene. The CDR3 DNA is TGTGCCAGCTCACCACCGACAGAGAACACTGAAGCTTTCTTT. Its protein is CASSPPTENTEAFF.

This clone appeared once. The V gene is TRBV10-3, the J gene TRBJ2-7; no definite D call. V lost 2 bases, J lost 2 bases, and 19 bases lay in between. This CDR3 is 17 amino acids long. CDR1 is ENHRY, CDR2 SYGVKD, per germline. The CDR3 is CAISEPEIRRSAYEQYF. CDR3 coding DNA: TGTGCCATCAGTGAGCCGGAAATACGGCGCAGCGCCTACGAGCAGTACTTC.

The DNA of the CDR3 is TGCGCCAGCAGCGACCCGCAGGCAACTAATGAAAAACTGTTTTTT. Residues: CASSDPQATNEKLFF. The rearrangement uses TRBV5-1 and TRBJ1-4; D uncertain. The CDR3 has 15 amino acids. Trimming pared 4 bases from V and 0 bases from J, leaving 10 bases between. CDR1 and CDR2 (germline): SGHRS, YFSETQ.

J is TRBJ1-2 and V is TRBV5-1; maybe TRBD1 (6 bases). The CDR3 is 14 amino acids. V was clipped by 6 bases and J by 4 bases, with 16 bases between them. The germline V gene has CDR1 SGHRS and CDR2 YFSETQ. The CDR3 sequence is CASKEIQGPYGYTF. The DNA of the CDR3 is TGCGCCAGCAAAGAAATCCAGGGGCCCTATGGCTACACCTTC.

Here the CDR3 reads CASSQQDRGWEKLFF. The CDR3 DNA is TGTGCCAGCAGCCAACAAGACAGGGGTTGGGAAAAACTGTTTTTT. The genes are TRBV14 and TRBJ1-4, with 8 nucleotides matching TRBD1. This CDR3 has 15 amino acids. The V gene's germline CDR1 is SGHDN and CDR2 FVKESK. J was trimmed by 8 bases and V by 2 bases; bases with no gene match: 7.

The sample holds a few counts of this clone. V usage is TRBV6-7 and J usage is TRBJ1-2, with unresolved D. TRBV6-7 belongs to the ORF category, with a function that is uncertain. This CDR3 has 15 amino acids. Trimming cost V 0 bases and J 2 bases, with 10 bases left between them. The CDR3 DNA reads TGTGCCAGCAGTTACTCGAGGCAGATCAACTATGGCTACACCTTC. Its translation: CASSYSRQINYGYTF.

The chain combines TRBV5-1 with TRBJ2-2, with TRBD1 matching 7 bases. Germline CDR1 reads SGHRS; CDR2 reads YFSETQ. This CDR3 is built from 16 residues. V lost 3 bases, J lost 0 bases, and 5 bases stayed unmatched. CDR3 bases: TGCGCCAGCAGCTGGGGACAGACCGCGAACACCGGGGAGCTGTTTTTT. Its translation: CASSWGQTANTGELFF.

The rearrangement links TRBV6-6 to TRBJ2-1, with 8 bases aligning to TRBD2. The CDR3 contains 13 residues. From germline, CDR1 is MNHNY and CDR2 SVGAGI (reference sequence). V was pared by 7 bases and J by 6 bases, with 5 bases of the junction left unmatched. The CDR3 nucleotides are TGTGCCAGCAAGCCGGGGGGGGGCAATGAGCAGTTCTTC. Protein sequence: CASKPGGGNEQFF.

The chain carries TRBV7-6 and TRBJ2-3, with D maybe TRBD2 (6 bases). CDR1 SGHVS and CDR2 FNYEAQ come from the germline V gene. The CDR3 consists of 13 residues. Trimming shortened V by 4 bases and J by 5 bases, and 10 bases separated the two germline ends. The CDR3 region is CASSSGGGDTQYF. CDR3 DNA: TGTGCCAGCAGCTCTGGGGGAGGAGATACGCAGTATTTT.

The table lists this clone with a few counts. The rearrangement links TRBV2 to TRBJ1-1, with TRBD1 matching 11 bases. The CDR3 is 17 amino acids. The J segment lost 4 bases and the V segment lost 5 bases, leaving 12 bases of the junction unmatched. The germline V gene encodes CDR1 SNHLY and CDR2 FYNNEI. DNA for the CDR3: TGTGCCAGCAGTATACCTAGGACAGGGGGCATGGTCACTGAAGCTTTCTTT. It translates to CASSIPRTGGMVTEAFF.

J is TRBJ2-5 and V is TRBV9; D call uncertain. Trimming took off 1 base at V and 4 bases at J, with 11 bases between the two ends. Per germline, CDR1 SGDLS and CDR2 YYNGEE. The CDR3 runs to 14 residues. CDR3 DNA: TGTGCCAGCAGCGTAACAGCCAGCACAGAGACCCAGTACTTC. Translation gives CASSVTASTETQYF.

This rearrangement joins TRBV27 to TRBJ1-1; D not certain. Between the trimmed V and J ends, which lost 3 bases and 2 bases, there was a span of 10 bases. Germline loops: CDR1 MNHEY, CDR2 SMNVEV (reference sequence). The length of the CDR3 is 14 residues. CDR3 region: CASSFGTRNTEAFF. The CDR3, as DNA: TGTGCCAGCAGTTTTGGTACAAGAAACACTGAAGCTTTCTTT.

V usage is TRBV5-1 and J usage is TRBJ2-1; TRBD2 matches 9 bases. The V gene's germline CDR1 is SGHRS and CDR2 YFSETQ. V lost 0 bases and J lost 9; bases outside the gene matches: 4. The CDR3 totals 14 residues. In DNA form, the CDR3 reads TGCGCCAGCAGCTTGGATGCTAGCGGGGTTGAGCAGTTCTTC. Translated, it gives CASSLDASGVEQFF.

The chain joins TRBV7-4 to TRBJ1-2, with D uncertain. The CDR3 runs 18 residues. Germline CDR1 reads SGHVT; CDR2 reads SQSDAQ. Trimming shortened V by 5 bases and J by 4 bases, and 26 bases separated the two germline ends. The CDR3 region has the DNA TGTGCCAGCAGCGGATCGACGAGAGCAGCGCGAAAGACCTATGGCTACACCTTC. Translation: CASSGSTRAARKTYGYTF.

CDR3 residues: CASSSERRGQGNNEQFF. DNA for the CDR3: TGTGCCAGCAGCTCAGAGCGGCGGGGACAGGGGAACAATGAGCAGTTCTTC. The J gene is TRBJ2-1, the V gene TRBV7-9, with TRBD1 identical over 10 bases. The ends lost 4 bases at V and 5 bases at J; junction bases unmatched: 11. The V gene's germline CDR1 is SEHNR and CDR2 FQNEAQ (reference sequence). The CDR3 is made up of 17 amino acids. Looking up the rest from reference TRBV7-9 and TRBJ2-1 gives the full variable domain: DTGVSQNPRHKITKRGQNVTFRCDPISEHNRLYWYRQTLGQGPEFLTYFQNEAQLEKSRLLSDRFSAERPKGSFSTLEIQRTEQGDSAMYLCASSSERRGQGNNEQFFGPGTRLTVL.

J is TRBJ2-1 and V is TRBV5-1; 11 nucleotides match TRBD2. CDR1 is SGHRS and CDR2 is YFSETQ in the germline V gene. V was pared by 0 bases and J by 7 bases, with 3 bases of the junction left unmatched. The CDR3 is made up of 15 amino acids. CDR3 in amino acids: CASSLGLAGGNEQFF. For the CDR3, the DNA is TGCGCCAGCAGCTTGGGTCTAGCGGGAGGTAATGAGCAGTTCTTC.

The chain combines TRBV29-1 with TRBJ1-3; D is possibly TRBD1 (5 bases). Germline values: CDR1 SQVTM, CDR2 ANQGSEA. This CDR3 has 14 residues. With 7 bases removed from V and 4 bases from J, the gap between germline ends came to 17 bases. The CDR3 DNA reads as TGCAGCGGTAGAGACAGAGCTCCCGGAAACACCATATATTTT. Translating it yields CSGRDRAPGNTIYF.

V and J are TRBV4-1 and TRBJ2-3, with 9 bases matching TRBD2. The ends lost 0 bases at V and 3 bases at J; junction bases unmatched: 7. The CDR3 length is 17 residues. Germline CDR1 is MGHRA and CDR2 is YSYEKL. CDR3: CASSQEQRGRGTDTQYF. The DNA for the CDR3 is TGCGCCAGCAGCCAAGAACAACGCGGGAGGGGAACAGATACGCAGTATTTT.

The gene calls are TRBV29-1 and TRBJ2-7, with D perhaps TRBD1 (5 bases). The germline V gene has CDR1 SQVTM and CDR2 ANQGSEA. The V gene lost 4 bases and the J gene lost 2 bases, with 9 bases spanning the gap. The CDR3 totals 12 residues. CDR3 loop: CSVGQKTYEQYF. CDR3 DNA: TGCAGCGTTGGACAGAAAACCTACGAGCAGTACTTC.

V usage is TRBV27 and J usage is TRBJ2-1, with D perhaps matching TRBD1 (6 bases). This CDR3 has 12 amino acids. V shed 6 bases and J shed 9 bases, with 12 bases lying between them. Germline values: CDR1 MNHEY, CDR2 SMNVEV (reference sequence). CDR3 loop: CASRNRVGEQFF. DNA for the CDR3: TGTGCCAGCAGGAACAGGGTTGGTGAGCAGTTCTTC.

This sequence joins TRBV7-9 and TRBJ2-3; 12 bases match TRBD2. V was clipped by 4 bases and J by 3 bases; unmatched bases: 5. Germline V gene sequence: CDR1 SEHNR, CDR2 FQNEAQ (reference sequence). CDR3 size: 16 residues. As DNA, the CDR3 is TGTGCCAGCAGCTCTAGACTAGCGGGGGAGACAGATACGCAGTATTTT. Its protein is CASSSRLAGETDTQYF.

The CDR3 region has the DNA TGTGCCAGCAGTTACCCGGCTAACTATGGCTACACCTTC. Translated, it gives CASSYPANYGYTF. The rearrangement joins TRBV6-6 to TRBJ1-2; no clear D gene. CDR3 length: 13 residues. Germline V gives CDR1 MNHNY, CDR2 SVGAGI (reference sequence). Trimming took 2 bases from V and 0 from J, leaving 4 bases between them.

The rearrangement links TRBV10-3 to TRBJ2-1; D might be TRBD1 (5 bases). The CDR3 runs to 14 residues. V dropped 0 bases and J dropped 9 bases, with 12 bases sitting between them. Per germline, CDR1 ENHRY and CDR2 SYGVKD. The CDR3 region is CAISESRGLGEQFF. The CDR3 nucleotides read TGTGCCATCAGTGAGTCTAGGGGCCTAGGTGAGCAGTTCTTC.